Listed below are T cell receptor beta chains from one sample, sequenced in a study of T cell responses to AZD1222 COVID-19 vaccine. Sequencing was performed with immunoSEQ multiplex PCR; in TCRdb, only in-frame clones are kept and a portion is missing. The profile covers some 130,000 clones, with around 92% appearing a single time and roughly 3.5% taken by the ten largest. This specimen consisted of peripheral blood, obtained 28 days after the second AZD1222 dose. The origin of the receptors is an adult who received the AZD1222 COVID-19 vaccine. The CDR3 runs from the conserved cysteine through the conserved F or W. The D gene is left open where the match is weak. The size field is filled for only some rows; it gives once, few, many or a size class.

clone size	J gene	V gene	D gene	CDR3 protein	CDR3 DNA
NA	TRBJ2-1	TRBV5-8	TRBD1	CASLEGGAGNEQFF	TGTGCCAGCCTCGAAGGGGGCGCAGGCAATGAGCAGTTCTTC
NA	TRBJ2-2	TRBV10-3	TRBD1	CAISVGTGGVTGELFF	TGTGCCATCAGTGTTGGGACAGGGGGTGTAACCGGGGAGCTGTTTTTT
once	TRBJ2-7	TRBV5-5	TRBD2	CASSSRTSGSSYEQYF	TGTGCCAGCAGTTCACGGACTAGCGGAAGCTCCTACGAGCAGTACTTC
NA	TRBJ1-1	TRBV19	NA	CASSIAGGAYTEAFF	TGTGCCAGTAGTATAGCTGGAGGGGCGTATACTGAAGCTTTCTTT
NA	TRBJ2-7	TRBV10-2	NA	CASSESKEIPISYEQYF	TGCGCCAGCAGTGAGTCGAAGGAGATTCCAATCTCCTACGAGCAGTACTTC
NA	TRBJ2-1	TRBV4-2	TRBD2	CASSQDKISGSALRQFF	TGTGCCAGCAGCCAAGATAAGATTAGCGGGAGCGCGCTCCGGCAGTTCTTC
NA	TRBJ2-7	TRBV5-5	NA	CASSLEGNSYEQYF	TGTGCCAGCAGCCTGGAGGGAAACTCCTACGAGCAGTACTTC
NA	TRBJ1-2	TRBV19	NA	CASSILEGMDGYTF	TGTGCCAGTAGTATTTTAGAGGGAATGGACGGCTACACCTTC
NA	TRBJ2-7	TRBV4-3	NA	CASSQDRLPPYEQYF	TGCGCCAGCAGCCAAGATAGACTGCCGCCCTACGAGCAGTACTTC
once	TRBJ1-4	TRBV3-1/TRBV3-2	NA	CASSAWGVNEKLFF	TGTGCCAGCAGCGCTTGGGGGGTTAATGAAAAACTGTTTTTT
NA	TRBJ1-2	TRBV27	NA	CASSSRRRGYGYTF	TGTGCCAGCAGTTCCAGACGGCGGGGCTATGGCTACACCTTC
NA	TRBJ1-2	TRBV5-8	TRBD1	CASSTRQGVVYGYTF	TGTGCCAGCAGCACCAGACAGGGGGTCGTCTATGGCTACACCTTC
NA	TRBJ1-1	TRBV7-9	NA	CASSPRGGDTEAFF	TGTGCCAGCAGCCCCCGTGGGGGGGACACTGAAGCTTTCTTT
NA	TRBJ2-1	TRBV3-1/TRBV3-2	NA	CASSHLKRDRPNYNEQFF	TGTGCCAGCAGCCACCTCAAGCGGGACAGACCGAACTACAATGAGCAGTTCTTC
NA	TRBJ2-1	TRBV6-2/TRBV6-3	TRBD2	CASSPLGTSGRAAYNEQFF	TGTGCCAGCAGTCCACTGGGGACTAGCGGGAGGGCCGCCTACAATGAGCAGTTCTTC
NA	TRBJ1-6	TRBV3-1/TRBV3-2	NA	CASSPNLQGPNSPLHF	TGTGCCAGCAGCCCCAATCTACAGGGCCCTAATTCACCCCTCCACTTT
NA	TRBJ1-5	TRBV18	NA	CASSPSGRYQPQHF	TGTGCCAGCTCACCCTCGGGACGGTATCAGCCCCAGCATTTT
NA	TRBJ1-5	TRBV7-2	TRBD1	CASSQGGVQGQPQHF	TGTGCCAGCAGCCAGGGGGGCGTCCAGGGTCAGCCCCAGCATTTT
NA	TRBJ1-6	TRBV2	NA	CASSETYGSTLHF	TGTGCCAGCTCCGAAACCTATGGGAGTACCCTCCACTTT
NA	TRBJ2-3	TRBV23-1	NA	CARPPTDTQYF	TGCGCCAGGCCCCCCACAGATACGCAGTATTTT
NA	TRBJ2-7	TRBV4-1	NA	CASSQDHSYEQYF	TGCGCCAGCAGCCAAGATCACAGCTACGAGCAGTACTTC
NA	TRBJ2-7	TRBV28	TRBD1	CASSSGQGTYEQYF	TGTGCCAGCAGTTCGGGACAGGGAACCTACGAGCAGTACTTC
NA	TRBJ1-6	TRBV4-1	NA	CASSQEGGANSPLHF	TGCGCCAGCAGCCAAGAGGGAGGGGCGAATTCACCCCTCCACTTT
few	TRBJ2-1	TRBV14	NA	CASSQAPGGPFYNEQFF	TGTGCCAGCAGCCAAGCCCCCGGGGGGCCGTTTTACAATGAGCAGTTCTTC
NA	TRBJ1-2	TRBV24-1	NA	CATSDFGADGYTF	TGTGCCACCAGTGATTTTGGAGCGGATGGCTACACCTTC
NA	TRBJ1-4	TRBV4-3	NA	CASSQEGGAWDEKLFF	TGCGCCAGCAGCCAAGAAGGAGGGGCCTGGGATGAAAAACTGTTTTTT
NA	TRBJ2-7	TRBV28	NA	CASSPRAGSYEQYF	TGTGCCAGCAGTCCCAGGGCGGGGTCCTACGAGCAGTACTTC
NA	TRBJ2-7	TRBV7-2	NA	CASTVQATSSYEQYF	TGTGCCAGCACCGTGCAGGCTACCAGCTCCTACGAGCAGTACTTC
once	TRBJ2-1	TRBV5-4	NA	CASRPPPGSGGGEQFF	TGTGCCAGCAGACCTCCCCCGGGTTCAGGCGGAGGTGAGCAGTTCTTC
NA	TRBJ2-3	TRBV7-2	TRBD1	CASSSGQGLTDTQYF	TGTGCCAGCAGCTCTGGACAGGGGTTGACAGATACGCAGTATTTT
NA	TRBJ2-7	TRBV15	TRBD1	CATEQGRRGSEQYF	TGTGCCACCGAACAGGGGCGGCGAGGGTCCGAGCAGTACTTC
NA	TRBJ1-1	TRBV30	NA	CAWYATAQDTEAFF	TGTGCCTGGTACGCGACAGCGCAGGACACTGAAGCTTTCTTT
NA	TRBJ2-7	TRBV5-1	TRBD1	CASRDRGRGEQYF	TGCGCCAGCAGGGACAGGGGGCGGGGAGAGCAGTACTTC
NA	TRBJ2-7	TRBV28	TRBD1	CASSEDRGLREQYF	TGTGCCAGCAGTGAGGACAGGGGGCTACGCGAGCAGTACTTC
NA	TRBJ2-3	TRBV18	TRBD1	CASSPHRGGGTDTQYF	TGTGCCAGCTCACCCCACAGGGGTGGAGGCACAGATACGCAGTATTTT
NA	TRBJ1-2	TRBV27	NA	CASSFQENYGYTF	TGTGCCAGCAGTTTCCAGGAGAATTATGGCTACACCTTC
NA	TRBJ2-1	TRBV19	TRBD1	CASSITGQIYNEQFF	TGTGCCAGTAGTATCACGGGACAGATATACAATGAGCAGTTCTTC
once	TRBJ1-1	TRBV28	NA	CASKSGQFNTEAFF	TGTGCCAGCAAGTCCGGACAGTTTAACACTGAAGCTTTCTTT
NA	TRBJ2-7	TRBV10-3	TRBD2	CAISAGLAGGPIHEQYF	TGTGCCATCAGTGCGGGACTAGCGGGAGGGCCAATCCACGAGCAGTACTTC
NA	TRBJ2-3	TRBV7-2	NA	CASSRSSGTQYF	TGTGCCAGCAGCCGTAGCTCGGGTACGCAGTATTTT
NA	TRBJ2-7	TRBV20-1	NA	CSARIKFEQYF	TGCAGTGCACGGATTAAATTCGAGCAGTACTTC
NA	TRBJ1-2	TRBV28	TRBD1	CASSLFPGQGEGGYTF	TGTGCCAGCAGTTTATTCCCGGGACAGGGGGAGGGTGGCTACACCTTC
NA	TRBJ2-3	TRBV11-3	NA	CASSLTQSSSQYF	TGTGCCAGCAGCCTAACTCAGAGTAGCTCGCAGTATTTT
NA	TRBJ2-7	TRBV11-2	TRBD2	CASSPRGSGAPYEQYF	TGTGCCAGCAGCCCTCGGGGTAGCGGGGCCCCCTACGAGCAGTACTTC
NA	TRBJ1-1	TRBV30	NA	CAWRLQSNTEAFF	TGTGCCTGGAGGTTACAAAGTAACACTGAAGCTTTCTTT
once	TRBJ2-5	TRBV5-1	TRBD2	CASSPGTSGAQETQYF	TGCGCCAGCAGCCCAGGGACTAGCGGAGCCCAAGAGACCCAGTACTTC
NA	TRBJ2-1	TRBV19	NA	CASSPAGTNNEQFF	TGTGCCAGTAGTCCCGCCGGGACAAACAATGAGCAGTTCTTC
NA	TRBJ1-4	TRBV5-1	NA	CASSLGGNEKLFF	TGCGCCAGCAGCTTGGGGGGCAATGAAAAACTGTTTTTT
few	TRBJ1-2	TRBV3-1/TRBV3-2	NA	CASSPGTGGGGYTF	TGTGCCAGCAGCCCAGGGACGGGAGGCGGAGGCTACACCTTC
NA	TRBJ1-3	TRBV11-2	TRBD1	CASSLVGQGAKNTIYF	TGTGCCAGCAGCTTAGTCGGGCAGGGGGCAAAAAACACCATATATTTT
NA	TRBJ1-2	TRBV11-2	NA	CASSSLGAGGYTF	TGTGCCAGCAGCTCCCTGGGGGCAGGTGGCTACACCTTC
NA	TRBJ2-2	TRBV11-3	NA	CASSLGARESPGELFF	TGTGCCAGCAGCTTAGGCGCCAGGGAAAGTCCCGGGGAGCTGTTTTTT
few	TRBJ2-7	TRBV20-1	NA	CSASLALSSLHEQYF	TGCAGTGCTAGTCTAGCCTTATCGTCCCTACACGAGCAGTACTTC
NA	TRBJ1-6	TRBV19	NA	CASSIVGDSPLHF	TGTGCCAGTAGTATTGTGGGGGATTCACCCCTCCACTTT
NA	TRBJ1-6	TRBV28	NA	CASKEDRELYNSPLHF	TGTGCCAGCAAAGAAGACAGAGAACTTTATAATTCACCCCTCCACTTT
NA	TRBJ1-2	TRBV7-2	NA	CASSPDRNYGYTF	TGTGCCAGCAGCCCGGACAGAAACTATGGCTACACCTTC
NA	TRBJ1-3	TRBV7-2	TRBD1	CASSLTGALSGNTIYF	TGTGCCAGCAGCTTAACAGGGGCCCTCTCTGGAAACACCATATATTTT